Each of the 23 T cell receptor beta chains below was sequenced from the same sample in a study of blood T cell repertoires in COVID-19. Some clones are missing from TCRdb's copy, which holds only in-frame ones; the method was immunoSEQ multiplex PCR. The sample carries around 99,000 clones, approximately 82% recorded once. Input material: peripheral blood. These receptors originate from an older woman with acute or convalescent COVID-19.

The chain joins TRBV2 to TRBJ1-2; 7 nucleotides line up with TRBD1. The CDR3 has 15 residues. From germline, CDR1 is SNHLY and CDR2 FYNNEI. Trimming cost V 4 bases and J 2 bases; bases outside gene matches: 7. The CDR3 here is CASSVPGTENYGYTF. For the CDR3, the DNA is TGTGCCAGCAGTGTGCCCGGGACAGAAAACTATGGCTACACCTTC.

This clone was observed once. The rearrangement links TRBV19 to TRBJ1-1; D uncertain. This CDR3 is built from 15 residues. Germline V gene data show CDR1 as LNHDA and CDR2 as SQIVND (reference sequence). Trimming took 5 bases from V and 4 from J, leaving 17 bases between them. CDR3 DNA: TGTGCCAGTAGTTACTTTCTGGAAGCGCGCACTGAAGCTTTCTTT. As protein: CASSYFLEARTEAFF.

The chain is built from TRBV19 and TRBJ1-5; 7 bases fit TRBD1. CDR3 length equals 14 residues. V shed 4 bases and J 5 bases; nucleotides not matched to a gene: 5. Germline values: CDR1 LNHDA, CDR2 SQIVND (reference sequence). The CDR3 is CASSRGTAYQPQHF. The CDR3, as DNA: TGTGCCAGTAGTAGAGGGACAGCGTATCAGCCCCAGCATTTT.

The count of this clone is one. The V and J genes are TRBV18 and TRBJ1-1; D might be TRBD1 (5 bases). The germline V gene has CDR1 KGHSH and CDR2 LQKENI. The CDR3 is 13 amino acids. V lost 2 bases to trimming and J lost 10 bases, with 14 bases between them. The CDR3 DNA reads TGTGCCAGCTCACCATTAGTGACAGAAGGAGCTTTCTTT. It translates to CASSPLVTEGAFF.

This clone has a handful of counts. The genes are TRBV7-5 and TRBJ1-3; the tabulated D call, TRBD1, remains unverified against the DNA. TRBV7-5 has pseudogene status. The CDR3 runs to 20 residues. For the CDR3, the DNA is TGTGCCAGAAGCTTCGGTATATGCCGGACAGGTTCGAGCTCTGGAAACACCATATATTTT. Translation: CARSFGICRTGSSSGNTIYF.

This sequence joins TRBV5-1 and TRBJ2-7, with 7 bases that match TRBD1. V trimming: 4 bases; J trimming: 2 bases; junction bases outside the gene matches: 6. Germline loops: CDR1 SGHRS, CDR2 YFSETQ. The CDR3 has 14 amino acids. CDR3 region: CASSHGTAPYEQYF. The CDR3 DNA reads TGCGCCAGCAGCCACGGGACAGCTCCCTACGAGCAGTACTTC. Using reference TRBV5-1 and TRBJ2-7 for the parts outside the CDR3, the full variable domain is KAGVTQTPRYLIKTRGQQVTLSCSPISGHRSVSWYQQTPGQGLQFLFEYFSETQRNKGNFPGRFSGRQFSNSRSEMNVSTLELGDSALYLCASSHGTAPYEQYFGPGTRLTVT.

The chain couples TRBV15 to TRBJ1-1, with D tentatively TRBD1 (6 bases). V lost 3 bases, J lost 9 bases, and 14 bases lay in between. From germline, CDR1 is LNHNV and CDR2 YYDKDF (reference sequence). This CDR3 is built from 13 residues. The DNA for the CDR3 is TGTGCCACCAGCAGTTACAGGGTAGAGAAAGCTTTCTTT. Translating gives CATSSYRVEKAFF.

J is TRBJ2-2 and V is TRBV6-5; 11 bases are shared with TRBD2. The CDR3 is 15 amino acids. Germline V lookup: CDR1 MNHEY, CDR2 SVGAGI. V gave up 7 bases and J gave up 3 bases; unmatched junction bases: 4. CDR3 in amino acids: CASTRTSGYTGELFF. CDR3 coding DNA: TGTGCCAGCACCCGGACTAGCGGGTACACCGGGGAGCTGTTTTTT.

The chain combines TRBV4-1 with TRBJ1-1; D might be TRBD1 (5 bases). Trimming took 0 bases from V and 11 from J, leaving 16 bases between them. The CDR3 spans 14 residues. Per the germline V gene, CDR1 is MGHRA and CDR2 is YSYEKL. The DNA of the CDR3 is TGCGCCAGCAGCCAAGATCTGCAGGGTGGTGTGGCTTTCTTT. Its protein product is CASSQDLQGGVAFF.

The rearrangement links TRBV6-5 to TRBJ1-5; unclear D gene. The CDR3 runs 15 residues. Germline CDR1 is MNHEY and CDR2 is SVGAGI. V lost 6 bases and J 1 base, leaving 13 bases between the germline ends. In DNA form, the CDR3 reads TGTGCCAGCAGGGCGGGTGTAGACAGCAATCAGCCCCAGCATTTT. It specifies CASRAGVDSNQPQHF.

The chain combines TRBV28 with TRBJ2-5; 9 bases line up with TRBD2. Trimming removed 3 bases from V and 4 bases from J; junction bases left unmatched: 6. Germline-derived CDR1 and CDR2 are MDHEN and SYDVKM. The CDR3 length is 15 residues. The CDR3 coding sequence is TGTGCCAGCAGTTTCCAGCTAGCGGGATTAGAGACCCAGTACTTC. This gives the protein CASSFQLAGLETQYF.

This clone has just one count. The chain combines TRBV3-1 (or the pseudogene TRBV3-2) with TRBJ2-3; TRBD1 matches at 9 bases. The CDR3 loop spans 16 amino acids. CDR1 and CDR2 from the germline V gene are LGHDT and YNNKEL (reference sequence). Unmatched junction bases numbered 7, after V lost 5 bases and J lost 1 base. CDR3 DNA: TGTGCCAGCAGCGGGATTCGGACAGGGGGCACAGATACGCAGTATTTT. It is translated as CASSGIRTGGTDTQYF.

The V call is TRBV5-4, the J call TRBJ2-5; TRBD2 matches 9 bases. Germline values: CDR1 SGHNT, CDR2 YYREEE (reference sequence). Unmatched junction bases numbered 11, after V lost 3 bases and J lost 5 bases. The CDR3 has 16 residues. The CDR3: CASSSGNAGGVETQYF. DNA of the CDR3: TGTGCCAGCAGCTCCGGGAATGCGGGAGGGGTGGAGACCCAGTACTTC.

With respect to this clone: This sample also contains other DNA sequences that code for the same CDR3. The CDR3 reads CASAGQGGPYNYGYTF. The CDR3 DNA sequence: TGTGCCAGCGCCGGACAGGGAGGTCCCTATAACTATGGCTACACCTTC. V is TRBV2 and J is TRBJ1-2, with 8 bases aligning to TRBD1. The CDR3 has 16 residues. V was clipped by 8 bases and J by 1 base; unmatched bases: 12. Germline loops: CDR1 SNHLY, CDR2 FYNNEI.

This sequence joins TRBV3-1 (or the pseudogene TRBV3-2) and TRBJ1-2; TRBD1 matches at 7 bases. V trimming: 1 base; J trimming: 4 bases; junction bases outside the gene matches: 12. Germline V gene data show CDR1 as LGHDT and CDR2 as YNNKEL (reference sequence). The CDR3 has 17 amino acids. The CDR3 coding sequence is TGTGCCAGCAGCCAAGCCGACAGGGTGCGGCAAACCTATGGCTACACCTTC. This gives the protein CASSQADRVRQTYGYTF.

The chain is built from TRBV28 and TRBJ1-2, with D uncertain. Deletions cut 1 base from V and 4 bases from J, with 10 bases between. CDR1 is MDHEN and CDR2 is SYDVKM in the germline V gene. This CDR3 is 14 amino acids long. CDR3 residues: CASSLSLGSYGYTF. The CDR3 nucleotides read TGTGCCAGCAGTTTATCTCTTGGTAGCTATGGCTACACCTTC.

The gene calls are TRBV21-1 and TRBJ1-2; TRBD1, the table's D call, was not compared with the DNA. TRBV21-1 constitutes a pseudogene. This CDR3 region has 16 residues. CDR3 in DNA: TGTGCCAGCAGCAAAGCTCTTTGGGGGCGCGGGTATGGCTACACCTTC. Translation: CASSKALWGRGYGYTF.

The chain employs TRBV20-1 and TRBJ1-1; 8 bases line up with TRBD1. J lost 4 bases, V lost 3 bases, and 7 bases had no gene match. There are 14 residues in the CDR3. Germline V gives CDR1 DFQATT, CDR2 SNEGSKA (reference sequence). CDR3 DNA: TGCAGTGCTAGTTCAGGGGGCTGGGGCACTGAAGCTTTCTTT. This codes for CSASSGGWGTEAFF.

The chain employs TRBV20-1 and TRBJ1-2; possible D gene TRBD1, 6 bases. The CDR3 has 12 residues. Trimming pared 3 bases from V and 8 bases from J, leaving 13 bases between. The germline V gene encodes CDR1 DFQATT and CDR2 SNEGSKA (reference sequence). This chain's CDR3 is CSASSGRGGYTF. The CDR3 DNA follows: TGCAGTGCTAGTTCGGGCAGGGGAGGCTACACCTTC.

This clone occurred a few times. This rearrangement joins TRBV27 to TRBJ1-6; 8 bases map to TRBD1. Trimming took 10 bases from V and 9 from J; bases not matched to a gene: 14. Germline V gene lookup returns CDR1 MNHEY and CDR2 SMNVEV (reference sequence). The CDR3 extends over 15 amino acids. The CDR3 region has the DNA TGTGCCACCCAGAACCGGGACAGGCATGCTTCACCCCTCCACTTT. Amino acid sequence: CATQNRDRHASPLHF.

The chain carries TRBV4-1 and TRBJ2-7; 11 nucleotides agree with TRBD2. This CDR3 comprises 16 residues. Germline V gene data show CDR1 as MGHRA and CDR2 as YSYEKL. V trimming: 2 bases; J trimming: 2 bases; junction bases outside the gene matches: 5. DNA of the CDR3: TGCGCCAGCAGCCAATTACCGGGACTAGCGGCCTACGAGCAGTACTTC. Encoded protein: CASSQLPGLAAYEQYF.

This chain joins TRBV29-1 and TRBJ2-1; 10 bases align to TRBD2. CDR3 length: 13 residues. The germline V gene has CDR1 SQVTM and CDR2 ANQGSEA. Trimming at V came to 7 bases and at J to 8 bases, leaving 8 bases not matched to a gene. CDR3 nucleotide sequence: TGCAGCGGAAGGCTAGCGGGAGTGTATGAGCAGTTCTTC. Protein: CSGRLAGVYEQFF.

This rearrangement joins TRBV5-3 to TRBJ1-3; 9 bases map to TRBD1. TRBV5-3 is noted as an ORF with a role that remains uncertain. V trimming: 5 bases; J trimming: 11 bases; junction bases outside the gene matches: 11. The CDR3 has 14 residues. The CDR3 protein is CARRVGQGTFPIYF. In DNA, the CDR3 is TGTGCCAGAAGGGTGGGACAGGGCACCTTTCCCATATATTTT.